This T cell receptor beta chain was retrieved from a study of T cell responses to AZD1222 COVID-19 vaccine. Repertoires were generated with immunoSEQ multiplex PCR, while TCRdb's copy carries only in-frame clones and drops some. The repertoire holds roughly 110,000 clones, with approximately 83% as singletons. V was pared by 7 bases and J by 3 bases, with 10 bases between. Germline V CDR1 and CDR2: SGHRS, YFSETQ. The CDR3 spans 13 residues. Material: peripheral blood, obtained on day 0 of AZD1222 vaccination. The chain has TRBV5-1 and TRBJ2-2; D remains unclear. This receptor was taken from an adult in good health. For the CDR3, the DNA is TGCGCCAGCCGCCCTACAGACACCGGGGAGCTGTTTTTT. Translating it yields CASRPTDTGELFF.